This passage covers 3 T cell receptor beta chains from one sample sequenced in a study of T cell responses to AZD1222 COVID-19 vaccine. Libraries were prepared by immunoSEQ multiplex PCR; TCRdb keeps only in-frame clonotypes and omits some of them. The sample comprises 100,000 to 150,000 clones, about nine tenths of which are singletons, and approximately 20% rests with the top ten. The sample was peripheral blood, taken on day 0 of AZD1222 vaccination. The receptors derive from an adult in good health.

The gene calls are TRBV11-2 and TRBJ2-7, with 8 bases aligning to TRBD2. The germline gives CDR1 SGHAT, CDR2 FQNNGV. The V and J ends lost 5 bases and 4 bases, in that order; junction bases with no gene match: 13. The CDR3 totals 16 residues. The CDR3 DNA reads as TGTGCCAGCAGCCCAACCTCAAGGCGGGGGGAATACGAGCAGTACTTC. This sequence encodes CASSPTSRRGEYEQYF.

This clone was detected only once. The CDR3 loop reads CASSLGGPGQGLATQYF. The CDR3 DNA is TGCGCCAGCAGTCTAGGGGGCCCGGGACAGGGATTGGCTACGCAGTATTTT. The gene calls are TRBV5-1 and TRBJ2-3; 9 bases align to TRBD1. V shed 5 bases and J 8 bases; nucleotides not matched to a gene: 18. Germline lookup yields CDR1 SGHRS and CDR2 YFSETQ. The CDR3 contains 17 residues.

The V and J genes are TRBV7-9 and TRBJ1-3; 7 bases fit TRBD1. Per germline, CDR1 SEHNR and CDR2 FQNEAQ (reference sequence). Trimming cost V 4 bases and J 4 bases; bases outside gene matches: 7. The CDR3 totals 15 residues. CDR3 in DNA: TGTGCCAGCAGCTCCCAACTGACAGGGGGAAACACCATATATTTT. Protein sequence: CASSSQLTGGNTIYF.